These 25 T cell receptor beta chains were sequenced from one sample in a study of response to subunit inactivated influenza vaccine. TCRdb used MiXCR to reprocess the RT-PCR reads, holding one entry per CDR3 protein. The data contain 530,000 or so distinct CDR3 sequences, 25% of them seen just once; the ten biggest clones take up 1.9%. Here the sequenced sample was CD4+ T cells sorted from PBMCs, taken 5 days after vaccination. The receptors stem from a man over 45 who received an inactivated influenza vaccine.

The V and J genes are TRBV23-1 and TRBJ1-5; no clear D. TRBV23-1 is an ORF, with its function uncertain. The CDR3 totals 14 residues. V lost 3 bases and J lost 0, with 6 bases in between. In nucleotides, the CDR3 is TGCGCCAGCAGTCATGCTAATAGCAATCAGCCCCAGCATTTT. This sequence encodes CASSHANSNQPQHF.

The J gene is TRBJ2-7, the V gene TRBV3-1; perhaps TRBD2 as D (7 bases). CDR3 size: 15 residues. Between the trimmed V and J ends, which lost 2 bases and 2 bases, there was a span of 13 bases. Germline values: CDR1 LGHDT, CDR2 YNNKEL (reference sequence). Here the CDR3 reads CASSQWGGPPYEQYF. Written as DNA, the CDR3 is TGTGCCAGCAGCCAATGGGGGGGCCCACCCTACGAGCAGTACTTC.

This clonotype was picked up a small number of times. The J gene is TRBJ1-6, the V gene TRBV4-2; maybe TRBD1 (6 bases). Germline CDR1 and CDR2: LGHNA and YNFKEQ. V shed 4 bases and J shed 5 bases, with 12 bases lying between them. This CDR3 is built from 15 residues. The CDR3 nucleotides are TGTGCCAGCAGCCGAATAAGGGGGAATAATTCACCCCTCCACTTT. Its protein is CASSRIRGNNSPLHF.

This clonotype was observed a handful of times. CDR3 residues: CATSDGALDEQFF. The CDR3 DNA reads as TGTGCCACCAGTGACGGGGCCTTGGATGAGCAGTTCTTC. This chain connects TRBV24-1 to TRBJ2-1; D may match TRBD1 or TRBD2 (5 bases each). The CDR3 spans 13 residues. Germline lookup yields CDR1 KGHDR and CDR2 SFDVKD. Trimming left V 4 bases short and J 8 bases short, with 11 bases between.

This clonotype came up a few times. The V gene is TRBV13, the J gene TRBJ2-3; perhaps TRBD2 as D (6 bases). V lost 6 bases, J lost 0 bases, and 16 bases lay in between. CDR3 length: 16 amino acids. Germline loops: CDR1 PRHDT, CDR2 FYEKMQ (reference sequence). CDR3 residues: CASRPSWEASTDTQYF. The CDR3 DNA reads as TGTGCCAGCAGACCCTCTTGGGAGGCAAGCACAGATACGCAGTATTTT.

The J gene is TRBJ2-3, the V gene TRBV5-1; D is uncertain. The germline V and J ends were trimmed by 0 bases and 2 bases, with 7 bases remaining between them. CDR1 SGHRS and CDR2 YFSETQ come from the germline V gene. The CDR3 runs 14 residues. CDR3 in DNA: TGCGCCAGCAGCTTGGAGGGCAACACAGATACGCAGTATTTT. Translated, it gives CASSLEGNTDTQYF.

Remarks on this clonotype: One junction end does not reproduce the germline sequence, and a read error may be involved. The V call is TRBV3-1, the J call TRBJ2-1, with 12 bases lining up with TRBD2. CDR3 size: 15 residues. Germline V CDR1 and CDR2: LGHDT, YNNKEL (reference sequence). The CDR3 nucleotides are TGTGCCAGCTGCCAGGGACTAGCGGGCCTCCATGAGCAGTTCTTC. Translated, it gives CASCQGLAGLHEQFF.

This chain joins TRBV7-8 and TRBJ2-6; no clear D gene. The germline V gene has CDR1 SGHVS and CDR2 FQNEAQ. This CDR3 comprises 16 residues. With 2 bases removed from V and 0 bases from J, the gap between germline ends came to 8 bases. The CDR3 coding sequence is TGTGCCAGCAGCTTATCACTGCACTCTGGGGCCAACGTCCTGACTTTC. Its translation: CASSLSLHSGANVLTF.

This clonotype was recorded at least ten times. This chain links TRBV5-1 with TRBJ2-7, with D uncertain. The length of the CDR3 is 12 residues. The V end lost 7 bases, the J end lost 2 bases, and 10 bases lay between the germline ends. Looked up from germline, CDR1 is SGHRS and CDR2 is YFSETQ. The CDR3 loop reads CASGKDPYEQYF. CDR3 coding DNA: TGCGCCAGCGGCAAGGACCCCTACGAGCAGTACTTC.

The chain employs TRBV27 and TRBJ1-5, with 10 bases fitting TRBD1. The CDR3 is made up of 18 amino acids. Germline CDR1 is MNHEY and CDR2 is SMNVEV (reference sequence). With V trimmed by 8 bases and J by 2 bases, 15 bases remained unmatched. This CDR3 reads CASPEKDRGPGGNQPQHF. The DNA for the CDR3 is TGTGCCAGCCCAGAAAAAGACAGGGGGCCCGGTGGCAATCAGCCCCAGCATTTT.

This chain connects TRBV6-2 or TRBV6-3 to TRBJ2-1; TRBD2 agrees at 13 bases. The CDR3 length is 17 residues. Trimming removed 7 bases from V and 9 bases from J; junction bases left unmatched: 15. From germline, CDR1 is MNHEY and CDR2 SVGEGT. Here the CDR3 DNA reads TGTGCCAGCACCTTGGGACTAGCGGGACCCCGGTTGAGTGAGCAGTTCTTC. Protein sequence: CASTLGLAGPRLSEQFF.

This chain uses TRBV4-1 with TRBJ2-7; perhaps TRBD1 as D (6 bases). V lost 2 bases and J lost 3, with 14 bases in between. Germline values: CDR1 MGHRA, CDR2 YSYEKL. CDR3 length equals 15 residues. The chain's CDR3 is CASSQQTRTVYEQYF. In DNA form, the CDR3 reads TGCGCCAGCAGCCAACAAACTAGGACAGTCTACGAGCAGTACTTC.

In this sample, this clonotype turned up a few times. CDR3 coding DNA: TGCGCCAGCAGCCAAATAGGGACAGGGTTTGACGAGCAGTACTTC. Translated: CASSQIGTGFDEQYF. The chain recombines TRBV4-1 with TRBJ2-7, with TRBD1 matching 9 bases. This CDR3 comprises 15 residues. Germline CDR1 is MGHRA and CDR2 is YSYEKL. With 2 bases clipped from V and 5 bases from J, the junction kept 7 bases outside the gene matches.

CDR3 protein: CASSESGVETQYF. The CDR3 bases are TGCGCCAGCAGTGAGTCGGGGGTTGAGACCCAGTACTTC. V gene TRBV10-1 combines with J gene TRBJ2-5, with D perhaps given as TRBD1 or TRBD2 (5 bases each). The V end was cut by 0 bases, the J end by 5 bases, with 7 bases between. Germline V gene sequence: CDR1 WNHNN, CDR2 SYGVQD (reference sequence). This CDR3 has 13 amino acids.

The CDR3 nucleotides read TGTGCCAGCAGCTTACTGGGACTAGCGGGAGTAAGCACAGATACGCAGTATTTT. It yields the protein CASSLLGLAGVSTDTQYF. The V gene is TRBV11-2, the J gene TRBJ2-3; 14 bases are shared with TRBD2. Trimming cost V 2 bases and J 0 bases; bases outside gene matches: 4. CDR1 and CDR2 from the germline V gene are SGHAT and FQNNGV. The CDR3 runs 18 residues.

As DNA, the CDR3 is TGTGCCAGCTCACCACCCCACAGAACGAACACTGAAGCTTTCTTT. Translating it yields CASSPPHRTNTEAFF. This chain joins TRBV18 and TRBJ1-1, with D unclear. V gave up 0 bases and J gave up 1 base, with 9 bases separating them. This CDR3 contains 15 residues. Germline CDR1 reads KGHSH; CDR2 reads LQKENI. Filled out from reference TRBV18 and TRBJ1-1, the complete variable domain reads NAGVMQNPRHLVRRRGQEARLRCSPMKGHSHVYWYRQLPEEGLKFMVYLQKENIIDESGMPKERFSAEFPKEGPSILRIQQVVRGDSAAYFCASSPPHRTNTEAFFGQGTRLTVV.

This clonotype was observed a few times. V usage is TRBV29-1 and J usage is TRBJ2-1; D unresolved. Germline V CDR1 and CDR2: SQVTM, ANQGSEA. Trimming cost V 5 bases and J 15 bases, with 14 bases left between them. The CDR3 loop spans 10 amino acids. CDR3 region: CSVLETSPFF. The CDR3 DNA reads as TGCAGCGTTCTCGAAACCTCCCCGTTCTTC.

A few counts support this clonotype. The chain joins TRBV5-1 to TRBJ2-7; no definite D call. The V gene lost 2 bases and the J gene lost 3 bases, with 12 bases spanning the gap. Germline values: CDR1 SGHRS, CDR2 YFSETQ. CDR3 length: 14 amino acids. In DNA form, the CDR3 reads TGCGCCAGCAGCTTCCAAAGTCCCCTCTACGAGCAGTACTTC. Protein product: CASSFQSPLYEQYF.

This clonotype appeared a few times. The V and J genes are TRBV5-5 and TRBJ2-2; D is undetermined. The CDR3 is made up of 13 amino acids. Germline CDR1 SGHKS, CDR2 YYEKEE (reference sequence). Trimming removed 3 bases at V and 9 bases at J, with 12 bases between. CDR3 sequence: CASSSPGRWELFF. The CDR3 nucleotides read TGTGCCAGCAGCTCACCCGGGCGATGGGAGCTGTTTTTT. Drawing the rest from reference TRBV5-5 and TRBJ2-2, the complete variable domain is DAGVTQSPTHLIKTRGQQVTLRCSPISGHKSVSWYQQVLGQGPQFIFQYYEKEERGRGNFPDRFSARQFPNYSSELNVNALLLGDSALYLCASSSPGRWELFFGEGSRLTVL.

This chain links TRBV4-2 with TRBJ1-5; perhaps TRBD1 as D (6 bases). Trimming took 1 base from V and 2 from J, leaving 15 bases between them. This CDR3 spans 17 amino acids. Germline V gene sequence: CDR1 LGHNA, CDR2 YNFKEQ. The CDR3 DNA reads TGTGCCAGCAGCCAAGGGTCCAGGTCAGGGGGCAATCAGCCCCAGCATTTT. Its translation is CASSQGSRSGGNQPQHF.

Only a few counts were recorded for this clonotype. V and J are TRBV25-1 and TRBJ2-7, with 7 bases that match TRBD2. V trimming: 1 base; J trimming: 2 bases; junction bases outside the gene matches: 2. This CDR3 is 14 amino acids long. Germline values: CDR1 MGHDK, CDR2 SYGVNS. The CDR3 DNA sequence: TGTGCCAGCAGTGAATGGGGGGGAGCCTACGAGCAGTACTTC. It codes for CASSEWGGAYEQYF.

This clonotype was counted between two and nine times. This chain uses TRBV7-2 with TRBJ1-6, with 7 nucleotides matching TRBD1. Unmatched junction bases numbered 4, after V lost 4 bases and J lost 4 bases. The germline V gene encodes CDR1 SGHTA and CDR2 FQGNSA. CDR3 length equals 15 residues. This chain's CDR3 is CASSSPGQYNSPLHF. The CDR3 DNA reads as TGTGCCAGCAGCTCGCCGGGACAGTATAATTCACCCCTCCACTTT.

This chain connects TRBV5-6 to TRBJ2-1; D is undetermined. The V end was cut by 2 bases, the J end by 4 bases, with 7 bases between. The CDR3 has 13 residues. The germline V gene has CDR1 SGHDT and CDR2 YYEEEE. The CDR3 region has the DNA TGTGCCAGCAGCTTATTCGGGTACAATGAGCAGTTCTTC. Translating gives CASSLFGYNEQFF.

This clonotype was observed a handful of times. CDR3 nucleotide sequence: TGTGCCAGCAGTACCAGAGATTGGGACCTGAACACTGAAGCTTTCTTT. This gives the protein CASSTRDWDLNTEAFF. V and J are TRBV12-3 or TRBV12-4 and TRBJ1-1; perhaps TRBD1 as D (5 bases). V was clipped by 5 bases and J by 0 bases, with 16 bases between them. The CDR3 runs 16 residues.

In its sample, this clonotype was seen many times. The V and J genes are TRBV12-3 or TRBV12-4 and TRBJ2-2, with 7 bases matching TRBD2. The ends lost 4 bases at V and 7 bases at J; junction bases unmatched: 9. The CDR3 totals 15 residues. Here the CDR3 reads CASSYPSAGVGELFF. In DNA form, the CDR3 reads TGTGCCAGCAGTTATCCCAGCGCGGGGGTCGGGGAGCTGTTTTTT.